The sequence of this T cell receptor beta chain was determined in a study of cytomegalovirus exposure and HLA in healthy donors. Concerning this clone itself: No antigen is known for it.

Use of 60 Vbeta and 13 Jbeta primers characterized the PCR. Original data processing: Later analysis identified approximately 88 million unique TCR beta chains, about 12 million shared. Libraries were prepared by immunoSEQ multiplex PCR; TCRdb keeps only in-frame clonotypes and omits some of them. V, J and clone size reflect that table, while D and trimming were determined from the DNA. The data contain about 120,000 clones, roughly 9% of them singletons. Study-level findings and limits: The Asian-associated ancestry cluster reportedly had fewer N-insertions than the 666-donor mean in a later analysis. In a later analysis, across HLA loci, associated TCR counts were highest for DRB1, lowest for HLA-C.

The germline V gene has CDR1 SQVTM and CDR2 ANQGSEA. V dropped 4 bases and J dropped 5 bases, with 9 bases sitting between them. The length of the CDR3 is 12 residues. When sampled, the donors appeared nominally healthy, though they likely had unrecorded immune exposures. The clonotype originates from a woman in her thirties or forties in good health and CMV-seropositive. Source material: PBMCs. The chain joins TRBV29-1 to TRBJ1-5; perhaps TRBD1 as D (5 bases). This CDR3 is CSVGTPDQPQHF. In DNA, the CDR3 is TGCAGCGTTGGGACACCCGATCAGCCCCAGCATTTT.